A single sample is the source of the 30 T cell receptor beta chains below, sequenced in a study of T-cell reconstitution after alpha-beta-depleted transplantation in children. This sample's TCRbeta library carried unique molecular identifier barcodes. TCRdb redid the calling of the PCR reads with MiXCR, one entry per CDR3 protein. In the table there are 130,000 to 150,000 distinct CDR3 sequences, 8% to 10% of which are singletons. The sequencing used PBMCs, mostly from graft donor cells, collected 180 days after TCRalphabeta/CD19-depleted stem cell transplant. These receptors all come from a female patient aged 2 to 10 who had a stem cell transplant for congenital amegakaryocytic thrombocytopenia, so the T cells may come from the graft donor.

There are a few counts of this clonotype. The V call is TRBV7-3, the J call TRBJ2-1; TRBD2 is a possible D gene (5 bases). The CDR3 runs to 14 residues. Germline values: CDR1 SGHTA, CDR2 FQGTGA. Trimming pared 3 bases from V and 5 bases from J, leaving 11 bases between. Written as DNA, the CDR3 is TGTGCCAGCAGCTTGGCGGGCGCCAACAATGAGCAGTTCTTC. This gives the protein CASSLAGANNEQFF.

This clonotype was counted at least ten times. V is TRBV12-3 or TRBV12-4 and J is TRBJ2-3, with D perhaps matching TRBD2 (5 bases). Between the trimmed V and J ends, which lost 3 bases and 4 bases, there was a span of 8 bases. This CDR3 is built from 13 residues. This chain's CDR3 is CASSFREADTQYF. CDR3 sequence (DNA): TGTGCCAGCAGTTTTCGGGAAGCAGATACGCAGTATTTT.

This clonotype is judged medium-sized. The chain recombines TRBV27 with TRBJ2-7; D gene uncertain. The CDR3 is 13 residues long. The V end was cut by 6 bases, the J end by 3 bases, with 12 bases between. Germline loops: CDR1 MNHEY, CDR2 SMNVEV (reference sequence). CDR3 in amino acids: CASSPWTGYEQYF. As DNA, the CDR3 is TGTGCCAGCAGCCCGTGGACGGGCTACGAGCAGTACTTC.

This clonotype showed up many times. The chain joins TRBV12-3 or TRBV12-4 to TRBJ1-5; 8 bases fit TRBD1. J lost 3 bases, V lost 6 bases, and 4 bases had no gene match. CDR3 length equals 14 residues. CDR3: CASSSGQVNQPQHF. As DNA, the CDR3 is TGTGCCAGCAGCTCGGGACAGGTCAATCAGCCCCAGCATTTT.

This clonotype came up a few times. This chain uses TRBV20-1 with TRBJ2-1; D possibly corresponds to TRBD2 (6 bases). The germline gives CDR1 DFQATT, CDR2 SNEGSKA (reference sequence). CDR3 length equals 16 residues. V was trimmed by 3 bases and J by 9 bases, leaving 24 bases between them. The DNA for the CDR3 is TGCAGTGCTAGGTCCCCGGGACCCCCCCGGAGGGGTGAGCAGTTCTTC. Amino acid sequence: CSARSPGPPRRGEQFF.

This clonotype was seen many times. The chain couples TRBV20-1 to TRBJ2-7; D might be TRBD2 (6 bases). CDR1 is DFQATT, CDR2 SNEGSKA, per germline (reference sequence). The CDR3 sequence is 14 residues long. V was trimmed by 2 bases and J by 0 bases, leaving 11 bases between them. The CDR3 DNA sequence: TGCAGTGCTAGATCGTGGGAGGACTCCTACGAGCAGTACTTC. Its protein is CSARSWEDSYEQYF.

This clonotype came up a few times. The rearrangement uses TRBV2 and TRBJ2-7; 11 nucleotides align to TRBD1. CDR3 length equals 15 residues. J was trimmed by 5 bases and V by 6 bases; bases with no gene match: 9. CDR1 and CDR2 (germline): SNHLY, FYNNEI. The CDR3 nucleotides are TGTGCCAGCAGCGGCTGGACAGGGGGCTTCAACGAGCAGTACTTC. Its protein product is CASSGWTGGFNEQYF.

This clonotype was observed at least ten times. V usage is TRBV28 and J usage is TRBJ2-3; 7 bases are a match to TRBD2. The CDR3 is 16 residues long. Germline values: CDR1 MDHEN, CDR2 SYDVKM. The V gene end was trimmed by 6 bases and the J gene end by 0 bases; junction bases not matched to a gene: 9. Here the CDR3 reads CASSSILATSTDTQYF. CDR3 DNA: TGTGCCAGCAGCTCGATACTAGCGACAAGCACAGATACGCAGTATTTT. The full variable domain, with the rest looked up from reference TRBV28 and TRBJ2-3, is DVKVTQSSRYLVKRTGEKVFLECVQDMDHENMFWYRQDPGLGLRLIYFSYDVKMKEKGDIPEGYSVSREKKERFSLILESASTNQTSMYLCASSSILATSTDTQYFGPGTRLTVL.

The chain links TRBV3-1 to TRBJ2-7; 8 positions match TRBD2. Unmatched junction bases numbered 8, after V lost 0 bases and J lost 4 bases. There are 16 residues in the CDR3. The germline CDR1 and CDR2 sequences are LGHDT and YNNKEL (reference sequence). Here the CDR3 reads CASSQDFGGGPYEQYF. CDR3 bases: TGTGCCAGCAGCCAAGATTTTGGCGGGGGGCCGTACGAGCAGTACTTC.

This clonotype came up a few times. The chain couples TRBV20-1 to TRBJ2-1; 12 bases fit TRBD2. The CDR3 is made up of 15 amino acids. Trimming cost V 0 bases and J 8 bases; bases outside gene matches: 5. The V gene's germline CDR1 is DFQATT and CDR2 SNEGSKA (reference sequence). CDR3 region: CSARDLRLAGDEQFF. CDR3 nucleotides: TGCAGTGCTAGAGATCTCCGACTAGCGGGAGATGAGCAGTTCTTC.

The V call is TRBV7-9, the J call TRBJ2-7; TRBD2 matches 7 bases. Germline V gene lookup returns CDR1 SEHNR and CDR2 FQNEAQ (reference sequence). V lost 1 base to trimming and J lost 5 bases; unmatched junction nucleotides: 5. CDR3 length: 14 amino acids. The CDR3 protein is CASSLVGGYHEQYF. Here the CDR3 DNA reads TGTGCCAGCAGCTTAGTCGGGGGGTACCACGAGCAGTACTTC.

This clonotype was found many times. V gene TRBV6-5 combines with J gene TRBJ2-3; unclear D gene. V was shortened by 2 bases and J by 1 base, with 7 bases between the two germline ends. The CDR3 runs to 14 residues. Germline V lookup: CDR1 MNHEY, CDR2 SVGAGI. The CDR3 nucleotides read TGTGCCAGCAGTTACGAAACGGGCACAGATACGCAGTATTTT. This translates into CASSYETGTDTQYF.

This clonotype was counted only a few times. This chain connects TRBV3-1 to TRBJ2-7; D not certain. V was clipped by 0 bases and J by 1 base, with 7 bases between them. The CDR3 has 14 residues. The germline V gene has CDR1 LGHDT and CDR2 YNNKEL (reference sequence). This CDR3 reads CASSQEHKSYEQYF. The CDR3 DNA reads TGTGCCAGCAGCCAAGAACACAAGTCCTACGAGCAGTACTTC.

This clonotype has at least ten counts. This chain connects TRBV29-1 to TRBJ1-2; TRBD1 is a possible D gene (6 bases). The germline CDR1 and CDR2 sequences are SQVTM and ANQGSEA. CDR3 length: 21 residues. Trimming shortened V by 4 bases and J by 5 bases, and 38 bases separated the two germline ends. CDR3 region: CSVALFALGRTDLGGRYGYTF. The CDR3 DNA is TGCAGCGTTGCCCTTTTCGCCTTAGGCCGGACAGACCTAGGTGGTCGGTATGGCTACACCTTC.

This clonotype was counted ten times or more. This sequence joins TRBV5-1 and TRBJ1-4; 10 bases agree with TRBD1. Trimming removed 3 bases from V and 7 bases from J; junction bases left unmatched: 3. Germline V gene sequence: CDR1 SGHRS, CDR2 YFSETQ. This CDR3 has 14 amino acids. CDR3 protein: CASSSTGGREKLFF. CDR3 sequence (DNA): TGCGCCAGCAGCTCGACAGGGGGCCGTGAAAAACTGTTTTTT.

This clonotype was detected ten times or more. The J gene is TRBJ2-3, the V gene TRBV27; D unclear. The length of the CDR3 is 11 residues. The V gene lost 6 bases and the J gene lost 1 base, with 2 bases spanning the gap. In germline, CDR1 is MNHEY, CDR2 SMNVEV (reference sequence). CDR3 nucleotide sequence: TGTGCCAGCAGACGCACAGATACGCAGTATTTT. It codes for CASRRTDTQYF.

This clonotype was seen many times. The V and J genes are TRBV13 and TRBJ1-5; D perhaps matches TRBD1 (6 bases). Germline CDR1 PRHDT, CDR2 FYEKMQ (reference sequence). The CDR3 loop spans 18 amino acids. V was trimmed by 5 bases and J by 0 bases, leaving 20 bases between them. The CDR3 sequence: CASSRRDTETYSNQPQHF. CDR3 sequence (DNA): TGTGCCAGCAGCAGACGGGACACGGAAACGTATAGCAATCAGCCCCAGCATTTT.

The genes are TRBV20-1 and TRBJ2-3; D unresolved. Germline V CDR1 and CDR2: DFQATT, SNEGSKA (reference sequence). Trimming removed 4 bases at V and 1 base at J, with 12 bases between. This CDR3 has 14 amino acids. Written as DNA, the CDR3 is TGCAGTGCTACTAGACTTCAGGGCACAGATACGCAGTATTTT. Translated, it gives CSATRLQGTDTQYF.

This chain joins TRBV10-3 and TRBJ1-1; D remains unclear. CDR3 length: 12 residues. Per the germline V gene, CDR1 is ENHRY and CDR2 is SYGVKD. The V end was cut by 11 bases, the J end by 8 bases, with 18 bases between. In DNA, the CDR3 is TGTGCCTCCGGACTGCTGGTATCCGAAGCTTTCTTT. Its translation is CASGLLVSEAFF.

This clonotype was seen only a few times. The rearrangement links TRBV7-6 to TRBJ2-7, with D unclear. V lost 1 base and J 7 bases, leaving 14 bases between the germline ends. The germline gives CDR1 SGHVS, CDR2 FNYEAQ. The CDR3 contains 14 residues. This CDR3 is CASSLGVRSPEQYF. DNA of the CDR3: TGTGCCAGCAGCTTAGGTGTCCGTTCTCCAGAGCAGTACTTC.

The sample holds many counts of this clonotype. The genes are TRBV10-2 and TRBJ2-1, with no clear D. V lost 7 bases and J lost 9, with 16 bases in between. This CDR3 has 13 amino acids. CDR1 and CDR2 (germline): WSHSY, SAAADI. The CDR3 nucleotides are TGCGCCAGCACGCCCCAGATAATCGGTGAGCAGTTCTTC. Amino acids: CASTPQIIGEQFF.

The rearrangement joins TRBV7-2 to TRBJ2-7; 11 bases line up with TRBD2. Trimming removed 10 bases from V and 4 bases from J; junction bases left unmatched: 9. Germline V gene sequence: CDR1 SGHTA, CDR2 FQGNSA. The CDR3 has 14 residues. CDR3 in DNA: TGTGCCACCAAGACTAGCGGGGCTAATTACGAGCAGTACTTC. The encoded protein is CATKTSGANYEQYF.

The J gene is TRBJ2-1, the V gene TRBV11-1; 11 positions match TRBD2. V was pared by 0 bases and J by 5 bases, with 9 bases of the junction left unmatched. The CDR3 is 18 amino acids. Germline CDR1 and CDR2: SGHAT and FQDESV (reference sequence). This CDR3 reads CASSLAQRGTSGNNEQFF. CDR3 coding DNA: TGTGCCAGCAGCTTAGCCCAGAGGGGGACTAGCGGAAACAATGAGCAGTTCTTC.

The chain has TRBV11-2 and TRBJ2-1, with TRBD1 as a possible D gene (5 bases). The V gene lost 1 base and the J gene lost 7 bases, with 11 bases spanning the gap. Germline V lookup: CDR1 SGHAT, CDR2 FQNNGV. The CDR3 covers 14 residues. CDR3 bases: TGTGCCAGCAGCTTAGTGCAGGGAACGAATGAGCAGTTCTTC. It is translated as CASSLVQGTNEQFF.

Ten or more counts support this clonotype. The chain combines TRBV12-3 or TRBV12-4 with TRBJ1-2, with a tentative D call TRBD1 (6 bases). CDR3 length: 12 residues. V was shortened by 6 bases and J by 4 bases, with 9 bases between the two germline ends. DNA for the CDR3: TGTGCCAGCAGCTTACAGGGCTATGGCTACACCTTC. Its translation: CASSLQGYGYTF.

This clonotype was found a few times. V and J are TRBV9 and TRBJ1-4, with D uncertain. Trimming cost V 3 bases and J 5 bases, with 5 bases left between them. The germline gives CDR1 SGDLS, CDR2 YYNGEE. The CDR3 totals 12 residues. This chain's CDR3 is CASSASNEKLFF. The CDR3 DNA sequence: TGTGCCAGCAGCGCTTCCAATGAAAAACTGTTTTTT.

The sample holds a few counts of this clonotype. The genes are TRBV27 and TRBJ2-7; 7 positions agree with TRBD1. V gave up 5 bases and J gave up 6 bases; unmatched junction bases: 13. Germline V lookup: CDR1 MNHEY, CDR2 SMNVEV (reference sequence). This CDR3 has 15 amino acids. The CDR3: CASSLSTGLGLEQYF. The CDR3 region has the DNA TGTGCCAGCAGTCTCTCGACAGGGTTGGGGCTCGAGCAGTACTTC.

V usage is TRBV12-3 or TRBV12-4 and J usage is TRBJ2-3; no reliable D call. Trimming stripped 2 bases from V and 1 base from J, with 10 bases between. CDR3 size: 15 residues. CDR3 protein: CASSLYRVGTDTQYF. DNA of the CDR3: TGTGCCAGCAGTTTATATAGGGTTGGCACAGATACGCAGTATTTT.

This clonotype was detected ten times or more. This chain uses TRBV29-1 with TRBJ2-7, with 14 nucleotides matching TRBD2. The length of the CDR3 is 15 residues. Germline V gene sequence: CDR1 SQVTM, CDR2 ANQGSEA. V dropped 7 bases and J dropped 5; count of bases not matched to a gene: 10. This CDR3 reads CSAKESGLAGDEQYF. CDR3 nucleotide sequence: TGCAGCGCTAAGGAATCGGGACTAGCGGGAGACGAGCAGTACTTC.

This clonotype has just a few counts. The chain uses TRBV20-1 and TRBJ2-7, with D perhaps TRBD2 (6 bases). Germline CDR1 reads DFQATT; CDR2 reads SNEGSKA (reference sequence). Trimming left V 5 bases short and J 2 bases short, with 19 bases between. CDR3 size: 15 residues. Here the CDR3 reads CSAHPSGAGTYEQYF. The CDR3 DNA follows: TGCAGTGCTCACCCCAGTGGGGCGGGAACCTACGAGCAGTACTTC.